This T cell receptor beta chain was captured by sequencing in a study of cytotoxic CD8 clonotypes in ibrutinib-treated CLL. The CDR3 covers 16 residues. CDR1 is LNHNV and CDR2 is YYDKDF in the germline V gene (reference sequence). The J segment lost 5 bases and the V segment lost 3 bases, leaving 3 bases of the junction unmatched. The protocol was immunoSEQ multiplex PCR, while the TCRdb copy is restricted to in-frame clones and leaves out a portion. The sample includes 90,000 to 95,000 clones, 77% of them seen just once. Findings and caveats of the study: Public clonotypes, an uncommon group, contracted or remained stable on treatment.

A word on this clone: Its antigen is still unknown.

The chain employs TRBV15 and TRBJ2-1; 14 bases align to TRBD2. This specimen was PBMCs, taken after 24 months of ibrutinib treatment. The clonotype originates from a human donor with chronic lymphocytic leukemia. The CDR3 bases are TGTGCCACCAGCAGGAGGGGACTAGCGGGGGACAATGAGCAGTTCTTC. This encodes CATSRRGLAGDNEQFF.